This T cell receptor beta chain was sequenced for a study of shared clonotypes between healthy human individuals. The V and J ends lost 4 bases and 6 bases, in that order; junction bases with no gene match: 4. The CDR3 contains 13 residues. The germline gives CDR1 SGHRS, CDR2 YFSETQ. This clone was detected only a few times. The assay was immunoSEQ multiplex PCR, and TCRdb's table has in-frame clones only and misses some. Of more than 900,000 clones in the sample, around 78% are singletons; the top ten hold more than 0.55%. Sequenced: memory CD4+ T cells from PBMCs. Subset described: CD45RA-negative fraction. This receptor was taken from a man between 18 and 35 years old in good health. Some clones in this sample may be carry-over from other donors' samples. This rearrangement joins TRBV5-1 to TRBJ2-1, with 7 nucleotides matching TRBD1. The CDR3 loop reads CASSPGTANEQFF. The CDR3, as DNA: TGCGCCAGCAGCCCCGGGACAGCCAATGAGCAGTTCTTC.